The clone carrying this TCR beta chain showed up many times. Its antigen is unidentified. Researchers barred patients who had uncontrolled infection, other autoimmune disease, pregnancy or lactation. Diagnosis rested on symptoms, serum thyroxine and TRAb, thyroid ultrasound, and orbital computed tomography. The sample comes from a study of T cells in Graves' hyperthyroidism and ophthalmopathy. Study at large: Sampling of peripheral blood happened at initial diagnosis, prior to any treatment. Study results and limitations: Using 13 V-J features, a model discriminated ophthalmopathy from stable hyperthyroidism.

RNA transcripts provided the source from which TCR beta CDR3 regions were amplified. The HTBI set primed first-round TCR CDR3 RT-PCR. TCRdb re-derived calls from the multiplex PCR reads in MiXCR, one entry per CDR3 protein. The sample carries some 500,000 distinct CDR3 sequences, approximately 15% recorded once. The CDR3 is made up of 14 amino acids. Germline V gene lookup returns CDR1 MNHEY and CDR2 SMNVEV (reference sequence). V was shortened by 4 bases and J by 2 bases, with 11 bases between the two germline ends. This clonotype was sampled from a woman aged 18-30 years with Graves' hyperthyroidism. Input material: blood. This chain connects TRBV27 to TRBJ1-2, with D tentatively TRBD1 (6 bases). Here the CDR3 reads CASSSEGTNYGYTF. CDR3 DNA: TGTGCCAGCAGTTCCGAGGGGACAAACTATGGCTACACCTTC.